This TCR beta chain was sequenced during a study of T cells in Graves' hyperthyroidism and ophthalmopathy. Amplified regions were TCR beta CDR3 sequences from RNA transcripts. A set of HTBI primers served as the primers for a first-round RT-PCR of the TCR CDR3. TCRdb re-called the multiplex PCR reads with MiXCR, one entry per CDR3 protein. The table shows fewer than 350,000 distinct CDR3 sequences, with 15% to 20% occurring only once. This clonotype was seen ten or more times. Uncontrolled infection, other autoimmune disease, pregnancy and lactation each barred patients from inclusion. Using around 10 ml of fresh peripheral blood, PBMCs were prepared. Germline assignment: CDR1 MDHEN and CDR2 SYDVKM. The CDR3 is 16 amino acids. V lost 5 bases and J 0 bases, leaving 17 bases between the germline ends.

This sequence was found in a woman aged 40 to 49 with Graves' ophthalmopathy. The chain recombines TRBV28 with TRBJ2-7, with D unresolved. Sequencing input: blood. This chain's CDR3 is CASSEVGLQFSYEQYF. The CDR3 coding sequence is TGTGCCAGCAGTGAAGTAGGTCTGCAATTCTCCTACGAGCAGTACTTC.